Each of the 23 T cell receptor beta chains below was sequenced from the same sample in a study of blood T cell repertoires in COVID-19. This table comes from immunoSEQ multiplex PCR, and its TCRdb copy is limited to in-frame clones, with some not included. The repertoire includes roughly 160,000 clones, about 88% of them detected once, and about 0.98% sits in the top ten. Sequencing was carried out using peripheral blood. All receptors derive from a man younger than 30 with acute or convalescent COVID-19.

In its sample, this clone was seen a few times. V is TRBV23-1 and J is TRBJ1-5; D is unclear. TRBV23-1 is identified as an open reading frame with a role that is uncertain. V dropped 0 bases and J dropped 2 bases, with 8 bases sitting between them. This CDR3 is built from 15 residues. The CDR3 is CASSQSRRRNQPQHF. The CDR3 DNA is TGCGCCAGCAGTCAATCGAGGCGGCGCAATCAGCCCCAGCATTTT.

The chain carries TRBV7-8 and TRBJ1-1; D uncertain. Germline V gene sequence: CDR1 SGHVS, CDR2 FQNEAQ. The CDR3 is 14 residues long. V lost 0 bases and J 1 base, leaving 6 bases between the germline ends. The CDR3 bases are TGTGCCAGCAGCTTAGCGCACGGGAACACTGAAGCTTTCTTT. Protein: CASSLAHGNTEAFF. The whole variable domain, remainder taken from reference TRBV7-8 and TRBJ1-1, is GAGVSQSPRYKVAKRGQDVALRCDPISGHVSLFWYQQALGQGPEFLTYFQNEAQLDKSGLPSDRFFAERPEGSVSTLKIQRTQQEDSAVYLCASSLAHGNTEAFFGQGTRLTVV.

This clone was detected a few times. V and J are TRBV3-1 (or the pseudogene TRBV3-2) and TRBJ1-4; no clear D. The CDR3 is 14 amino acids. V dropped 2 bases and J dropped 2 bases, with 6 bases sitting between them. Germline V gives CDR1 LGHDT, CDR2 YNNKEL (reference sequence). The CDR3 protein is CASSQIRTNEKLFF. The CDR3 bases are TGTGCCAGCAGCCAAATCCGGACTAATGAAAAACTGTTTTTT.

The chain combines TRBV7-2 with TRBJ2-3; D uncertain. The CDR3 has 13 amino acids. V was cut by 3 bases and J by 6 bases, with 10 bases left in between. Germline loops: CDR1 SGHTA, CDR2 FQGNSA. The CDR3 here is CASSFSQRDTQYF. In DNA form, the CDR3 reads TGTGCCAGCAGCTTCTCCCAGAGGGATACGCAGTATTTT.

This clone was observed once. V is TRBV7-2 and J is TRBJ2-5; the match to TRBD2 covers 12 bases. V was clipped by 5 bases and J by 5 bases; unmatched bases: 15. Germline V lookup: CDR1 SGHTA, CDR2 FQGNSA. This CDR3 region has 18 residues. CDR3 DNA: TGTGCCAGCAGCCAGTTTATTACTAGCGGGGGGTGGCGTGAGACCCAGTACTTC. It encodes CASSQFITSGGWRETQYF.

The chain recombines TRBV6-5 with TRBJ1-5, with a possible D match to TRBD1 (6 bases). Trimming removed 6 bases at V and 7 bases at J, with 19 bases between. This CDR3 region has 15 residues. Per the germline V gene, CDR1 is MNHEY and CDR2 is SVGAGI. The CDR3 is CASSLNRVLRQPQHF. For the CDR3, the DNA is TGTGCCAGCAGCCTCAACAGGGTGCTAAGGCAGCCCCAGCATTTT.

The V and J genes are TRBV7-8 and TRBJ1-2; 8 nucleotides agree with TRBD1. CDR1 and CDR2 from the germline V gene are SGHVS and FQNEAQ. V was pared by 4 bases and J by 4 bases, with 8 bases of the junction left unmatched. The CDR3 has 15 amino acids. This CDR3 is CASSSTGTGAYGYTF. The CDR3 DNA reads TGTGCCAGCAGCTCCACCGGGACAGGCGCCTATGGCTACACCTTC.

The chain carries TRBV21-1 and TRBJ2-7; the D call TRBD1 from the table was never checked on the DNA. TRBV21-1 is shown as a pseudogene. The CDR3 consists of 19 residues. The CDR3 DNA reads as TGTGCCAGCAGCAAAATGAGGGACAGGGGGCCGTCGGTGTTTTACGAGCAGTACTTC. Protein: CASSKMRDRGPSVFYEQYF.

The gene calls are TRBV5-1 and TRBJ1-6; 9 bases line up with TRBD1. The CDR3 sequence is 14 residues long. CDR1 is SGHRS and CDR2 is YFSETQ in the germline V gene. V lost 4 bases to trimming and J lost 9 bases; unmatched junction nucleotides: 5. This CDR3 is CASSAGQGISPLHF. The CDR3 DNA is TGCGCCAGCAGCGCGGGACAGGGTATTTCACCCCTCCACTTT.

This chain connects TRBV3-1 (or the pseudogene TRBV3-2) to TRBJ1-4; D is perhaps TRBD1 (6 bases). Germline loops: CDR1 LGHDT, CDR2 YNNKEL (reference sequence). The V and J ends lost 3 bases and 5 bases respectively, with 10 bases between them. This CDR3 contains 14 residues. CDR3 sequence: CASSQTGINEKLFF. The CDR3 DNA reads TGTGCCAGCAGCCAGACAGGCATCAATGAAAAACTGTTTTTT.

The chain combines TRBV28 with TRBJ2-7, with 10 bases matching TRBD1. The CDR3 totals 14 residues. The germline V gene has CDR1 MDHEN and CDR2 SYDVKM. CDR3 in amino acids: CASSSPTGGYGQYV. Written as DNA, the CDR3 is TGTGCCAGCAGTTCCCCGACAGGGGGCTACGGGCAGTACGTC.

The chain carries TRBV6-5 and TRBJ1-1, with no clear D. Deletions cut 5 bases from V and 7 bases from J, with 14 bases between. CDR3 size: 13 residues. The germline V gene has CDR1 MNHEY and CDR2 SVGAGI. This chain's CDR3 is CASSNSYVLEAFF. The CDR3 coding sequence is TGTGCCAGCAGTAATTCTTACGTACTTGAAGCTTTCTTT.

The genes are TRBV7-9 and TRBJ1-2, with D unresolved. Germline V gene sequence: CDR1 SEHNR, CDR2 FQNEAQ (reference sequence). CDR3 length equals 15 residues. The V end lost 5 bases, the J end lost 4 bases, and 17 bases lay between the germline ends. CDR3 nucleotides: TGTGCCAGCAGCCGGGAACAGACTGCTCCCTATGGCTACACCTTC. Translation gives CASSREQTAPYGYTF.

CDR3 nucleotides: TGTGCCACCCGGGGATACACAGATACGCAGTATTTT. It translates to CATRGYTDTQYF. This chain uses TRBV2 with TRBJ2-3, with D perhaps matching TRBD2 (5 bases). CDR1 is SNHLY and CDR2 is FYNNEI in the germline V gene. The CDR3 consists of 12 residues. Trimming stripped 10 bases from V and 2 bases from J, with 10 bases between.

The chain couples TRBV30 to TRBJ1-6; D gene uncertain. CDR3 length equals 16 residues. V was shortened by 1 base and J by 4 bases, with 14 bases between the two germline ends. Germline V lookup: CDR1 GTSNPN, CDR2 SVGIG (reference sequence). CDR3 DNA sequence: TGTGCCTGGAGTGGTTGGTCTAAGTCGTATAATTCACCCCTCCACTTT. As protein: CAWSGWSKSYNSPLHF.

This chain connects TRBV6-2 or TRBV6-3 to TRBJ2-1; TRBD2 matches 10 bases. CDR1 is MNHEY, CDR2 SVGEGT, per germline. This CDR3 has 15 amino acids. V lost 0 bases and J lost 4; bases outside the gene matches: 0. The CDR3 loop is CASSYSSGGYNEQFF. CDR3 sequence (DNA): TGTGCCAGCAGTTACTCTAGCGGGGGGTACAATGAGCAGTTCTTC.

This chain joins TRBV18 and TRBJ1-5; possibly TRBD1 for D (5 bases). V dropped 3 bases and J dropped 7 bases, with 10 bases sitting between them. The CDR3 covers 13 residues. Germline V gives CDR1 KGHSH, CDR2 LQKENI. This CDR3 reads CASSPSGDQPQHF. In DNA, the CDR3 is TGTGCCAGCTCACCCTCGGGGGACCAGCCCCAGCATTTT.

The chain is built from TRBV19 and TRBJ1-5; 7 bases align to TRBD1. Trimming took 4 bases from V and 4 from J; bases not matched to a gene: 7. This CDR3 spans 15 amino acids. Per germline, CDR1 LNHDA and CDR2 SQIVND (reference sequence). DNA for the CDR3: TGTGCCAGTAGTACCCACGGGACAGAAAATCAGCCCCAGCATTTT. This encodes CASSTHGTENQPQHF.

The chain uses TRBV19 and TRBJ1-5; a possible D gene is TRBD1 (6 bases). This CDR3 contains 16 residues. Germline values: CDR1 LNHDA, CDR2 SQIVND (reference sequence). Trimming removed 7 bases from V and 0 bases from J, with 16 bases in between. CDR3 loop: CASKPGQSYSNQPQHF. Here the CDR3 DNA reads TGTGCCAGTAAGCCGGGACAATCGTATAGCAATCAGCCCCAGCATTTT.

The chain has TRBV12-3 or TRBV12-4 and TRBJ2-3, with D uncertain. Trimming removed 6 bases at V and 4 bases at J, with 11 bases between. The CDR3 is 13 residues long. CDR3 sequence: CASRHTLPDTQYF. The CDR3 DNA follows: TGTGCCAGCAGACATACCTTGCCAGATACGCAGTATTTT.

The chain links TRBV6-6 to TRBJ1-2; the match to TRBD1 covers 8 bases. The trim removed 2 bases at V and 0 bases at J, leaving 2 bases unmatched. The CDR3 extends over 15 amino acids. Germline CDR1 MNHNY, CDR2 SVGAGI (reference sequence). CDR3 sequence (DNA): TGTGCCAGCAGTTACGGACAGGGAGCTAACTATGGCTACACCTTC. Amino acid sequence: CASSYGQGANYGYTF.

The chain links TRBV7-9 to TRBJ1-1; possible D gene TRBD1, 5 bases. The CDR3 is made up of 15 amino acids. V lost 6 bases and J 3 bases, leaving 17 bases between the germline ends. Germline values: CDR1 SEHNR, CDR2 FQNEAQ (reference sequence). The DNA of the CDR3 is TGTGCCAGCAGTCAGTGGAGGGACGGAGACACTGAAGCTTTCTTT. Protein sequence: CASSQWRDGDTEAFF.

The CDR3 sequence is CASSLASVPDTQYF. The CDR3 nucleotides read TGTGCCAGCAGCTTGGCGAGTGTCCCCGATACGCAGTATTTT. The gene calls are TRBV5-6 and TRBJ2-3; no clear D. The CDR3 has 14 amino acids. V was clipped by 0 bases and J by 6 bases, with 11 bases between them. Germline V lookup: CDR1 SGHDT, CDR2 YYEEEE.